What follows are 13 T cell receptor beta chains derived from one specimen sequenced in a study of blood T cells in healthy people across ages. It was with a sample-barcoded 5' primer and a J-beta primer mix that a second PCR of roughly 7 to 12 cycles was run. One entry per CDR3 protein results from TCRdb running MiXCR on the 5' RACE reads. The table lists hundreds of thousands of distinct CDR3 sequences, roughly 20% of them singletons. Input material: blood. The receptors shown here come from a man in his 70s in good health.

This clonotype came up a few times. This chain joins TRBV11-2 and TRBJ2-1; 9 bases are shared with TRBD1. V was pared by 5 bases and J by 15 bases, with 8 bases of the junction left unmatched. The germline V gene has CDR1 SGHAT and CDR2 FQNNGV. There are 12 residues in the CDR3. CDR3 nucleotides: TGTGCCAGCAGCCTGAACAGGGGGCAAGGGTTCTTC. Protein: CASSLNRGQGFF.

The J gene is TRBJ2-5, the V gene TRBV20-1; tentatively, D is TRBD1 (5 bases). This CDR3 spans 16 amino acids. Trimming cost V 0 bases and J 4 bases, with 18 bases left between them. The germline V gene has CDR1 DFQATT and CDR2 SNEGSKA (reference sequence). This chain's CDR3 is CSARDHSVGQGETQYF. The CDR3 region has the DNA TGCAGTGCTAGAGATCATTCAGTCGGGCAGGGAGAGACCCAGTACTTC.

There are a few counts of this clonotype. The junction departs from germline at one end; a sequencing error may be responsible. The genes are TRBV20-1 and TRBJ2-5; 8 bases map to TRBD2. CDR3 length: 13 residues. Germline CDR1 reads DFQATT; CDR2 reads SNEGSKA (reference sequence). The chain's CDR3 is CSAKSGSVETQHF. In nucleotides, the CDR3 is TGCAGTGCTAAAAGCGGGAGTGTGGAGACCCAGCACTTC.

This clonotype came up a few times. The V and J genes are TRBV6-2 or TRBV6-3 and TRBJ2-5; the match to TRBD1 covers 9 bases. The end of the DNA is better explained by TRBJ2-7, so the J call may be wrong. The length of the CDR3 is 15 residues. The germline V gene has CDR1 MNHEY and CDR2 SVGEGT. The CDR3: CASSYLGQGLHEQYF. CDR3 in DNA: TGTGCCAGCAGTTACCTGGGACAGGGTCTACACGAGCAGTACTTC.

The table lists this clonotype with a count of one. V and J are TRBV5-1 and TRBJ2-7; 13 bases are shared with TRBD2. Germline CDR1 is SGHRS and CDR2 is YFSETQ. V dropped 0 bases and J dropped 4; count of bases not matched to a gene: 4. There are 16 residues in the CDR3. Written as DNA, the CDR3 is TGCGCCAGCAGCTTGGGGACTAGCGGGAGTGGGTACGAGCAGTACTTC. Translated: CASSLGTSGSGYEQYF.

This clonotype occurred many times. This chain links TRBV24-1 with TRBJ2-5; TRBD1 agrees at 7 bases. Germline CDR1 and CDR2: KGHDR and SFDVKD. Trimming removed 10 bases from V and 1 base from J; junction bases left unmatched: 2. The CDR3 spans 12 residues. The CDR3 DNA reads as TGTGCCACGGGACAGACCCAAGAGACCCAGTACTTC. Encoded protein: CATGQTQETQYF.

The chain couples TRBV3-1 to TRBJ2-1; TRBD2 agrees at 7 bases. Judging by the DNA end, TRBJ2-7 fits better; the J call may be wrong. Germline V gives CDR1 LGHDT, CDR2 YNNKEL (reference sequence). The CDR3 contains 14 residues. Here the CDR3 DNA reads TGTGCCAGCAGCTTGCGGACTAGTCTTGGCGAGCAGTACTTC. It encodes CASSLRTSLGEQYF.

The chain links TRBV4-1 to TRBJ2-5, with 8 bases aligning to TRBD1. The last part of the DNA fits TRBJ2-1 better; the J call may be wrong. Germline loops: CDR1 MGHRA, CDR2 YSYEKL. There are 14 residues in the CDR3. The CDR3 loop reads CASSQVSGGTGQFF. The CDR3 nucleotides read TGCGCCAGCAGCCAAGTAAGTGGCGGGACAGGGCAGTTCTTC.

This clonotype has just a few counts. The chain employs TRBV28 and TRBJ2-5; D gene uncertain. The CDR3 spans 12 residues. V was clipped by 7 bases and J by 1 base, with 7 bases between them. Germline values: CDR1 MDHEN, CDR2 SYDVKM. CDR3 loop: CASKSLQETQYF. In nucleotides, the CDR3 is TGTGCCAGCAAATCCCTCCAAGAGACCCAGTACTTC.

The CDR3 nucleotides are TGCAGCGTTGCCCGTTACAATGAGCAGTTCTTC. Protein product: CSVARYNEQFF. V is TRBV29-1 and J is TRBJ2-1, with D unclear. The ends were cut back, 4 bases at V and 4 bases at J, with 5 bases in the middle. CDR3 size: 11 residues. Per germline, CDR1 SQVTM and CDR2 ANQGSEA.

This clonotype has more than one count but fewer than ten. The chain recombines TRBV28 with TRBJ2-5; tentatively, D is TRBD1 or TRBD2 (5 bases each). Germline CDR1 is MDHEN and CDR2 is SYDVKM. The CDR3 runs 13 residues. The V and J ends lost 5 bases and 7 bases respectively, with 14 bases between them. The CDR3 nucleotides read TGTGCCAGCAGTCCAACGTCGAGGGGGACCCAGTACTTC. This encodes CASSPTSRGTQYF.

The J gene is TRBJ2-1, the V gene TRBV4-3; the match to TRBD2 covers 8 bases. This CDR3 comprises 17 residues. In germline, CDR1 is LGHNA, CDR2 YSLEER. With 0 bases clipped from V and 7 bases from J, the junction kept 11 bases outside the gene matches. The CDR3 is CASSQDLAGGLRNEQFF. The CDR3, as DNA: TGCGCCAGCAGCCAAGATTTGGCGGGAGGCCTAAGAAATGAGCAGTTCTTC.

This clonotype was picked up a small number of times. This chain joins TRBV7-9 and TRBJ2-4; TRBD2 might be the D (6 bases). V was trimmed by 3 bases and J by 3 bases, leaving 9 bases between them. Germline-derived CDR1 and CDR2 are SEHNR and FQNEAQ (reference sequence). The CDR3 totals 14 residues. For the CDR3, the DNA is TGTGCCAGCAGCTTGACTAGGGGCAAAAACATTCAGTACTTC. Protein: CASSLTRGKNIQYF.